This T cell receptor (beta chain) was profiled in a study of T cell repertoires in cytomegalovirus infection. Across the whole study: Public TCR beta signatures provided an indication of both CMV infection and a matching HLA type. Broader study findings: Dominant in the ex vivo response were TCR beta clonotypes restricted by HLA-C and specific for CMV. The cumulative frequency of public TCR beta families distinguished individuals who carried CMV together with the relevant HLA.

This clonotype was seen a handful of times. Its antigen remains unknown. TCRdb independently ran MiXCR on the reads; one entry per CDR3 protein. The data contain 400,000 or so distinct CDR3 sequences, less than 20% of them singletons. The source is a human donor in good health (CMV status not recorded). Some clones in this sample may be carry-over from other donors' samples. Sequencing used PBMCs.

The CDR3 coding sequence is TGTGCCAGCTCACCACAGGGACTTCGGGGCGGTGAGCAGTTCTTC. Protein product: CASSPQGLRGGEQFF. This chain links TRBV18 with TRBJ2-1; possibly TRBD2 for D (6 bases). V was shortened by 1 base and J by 9 bases, with 16 bases between the two germline ends. CDR3 size: 15 residues. Germline CDR1 and CDR2: KGHSH and LQKENI.